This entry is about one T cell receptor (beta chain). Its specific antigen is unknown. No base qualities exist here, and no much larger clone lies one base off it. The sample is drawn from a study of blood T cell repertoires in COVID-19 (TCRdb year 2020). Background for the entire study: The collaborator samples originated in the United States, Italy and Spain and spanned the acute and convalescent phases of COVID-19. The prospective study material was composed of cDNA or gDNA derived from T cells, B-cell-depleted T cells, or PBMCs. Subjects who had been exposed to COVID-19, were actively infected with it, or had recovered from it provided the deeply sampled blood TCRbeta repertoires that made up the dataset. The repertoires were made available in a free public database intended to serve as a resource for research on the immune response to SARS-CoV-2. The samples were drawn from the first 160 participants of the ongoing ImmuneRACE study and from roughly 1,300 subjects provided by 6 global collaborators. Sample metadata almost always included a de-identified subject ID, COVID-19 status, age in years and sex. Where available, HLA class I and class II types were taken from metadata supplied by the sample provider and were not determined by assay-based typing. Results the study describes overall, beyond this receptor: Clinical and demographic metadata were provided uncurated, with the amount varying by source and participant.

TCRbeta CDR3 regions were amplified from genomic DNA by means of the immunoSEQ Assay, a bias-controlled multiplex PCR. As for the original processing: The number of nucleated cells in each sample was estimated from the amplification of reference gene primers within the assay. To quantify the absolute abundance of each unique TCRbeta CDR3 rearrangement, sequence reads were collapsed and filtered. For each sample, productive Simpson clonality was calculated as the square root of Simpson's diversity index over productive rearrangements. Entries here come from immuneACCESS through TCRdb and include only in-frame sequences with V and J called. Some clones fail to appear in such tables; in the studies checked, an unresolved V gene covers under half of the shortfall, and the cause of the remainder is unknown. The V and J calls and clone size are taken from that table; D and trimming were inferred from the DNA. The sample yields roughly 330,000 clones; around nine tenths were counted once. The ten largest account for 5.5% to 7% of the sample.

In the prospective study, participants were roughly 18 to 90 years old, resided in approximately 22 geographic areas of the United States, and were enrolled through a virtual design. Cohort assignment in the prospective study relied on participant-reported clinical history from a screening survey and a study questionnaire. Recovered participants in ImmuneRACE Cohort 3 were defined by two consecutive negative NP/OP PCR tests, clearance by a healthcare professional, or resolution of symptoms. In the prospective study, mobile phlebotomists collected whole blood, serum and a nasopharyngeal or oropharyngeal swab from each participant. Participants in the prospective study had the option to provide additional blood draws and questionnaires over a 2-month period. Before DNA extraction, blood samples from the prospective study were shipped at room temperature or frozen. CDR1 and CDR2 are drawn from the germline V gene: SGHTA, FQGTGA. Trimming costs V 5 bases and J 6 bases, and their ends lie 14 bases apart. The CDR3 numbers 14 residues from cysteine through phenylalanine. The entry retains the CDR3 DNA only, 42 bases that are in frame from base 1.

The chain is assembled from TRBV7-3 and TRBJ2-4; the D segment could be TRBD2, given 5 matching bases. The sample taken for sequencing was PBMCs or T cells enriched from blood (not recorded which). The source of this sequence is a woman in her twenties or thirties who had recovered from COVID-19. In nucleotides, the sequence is TGTGCCAGCAGCCGTCGGGGTTCGGCAAACATTCAGTACTTC. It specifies CASSRRGSANIQYF.